The 8 T cell receptor beta chains in this list originate from one sample, sequenced in a study of post-analysis software for immune sequencing data. General study results and limits: Compared with controls, patients had more of roughly 5 TRBV segments, including TRBV5-6, TRBV5-1 and TRBV20-1.

Their recognized antigens are unknown. Unique-molecular-identifier-tagged TCR beta cDNA libraries were used. MiXCR, applied by TCRdb to the PCR reads, yields one record per CDR3 protein. The sample shows a few hundred thousand distinct CDR3 sequences, approximately 31% of them seen only once. Sequencing was carried out using blood. Receptor source: a girl aged 2-17 years with multiple sclerosis.

CDR3 sequence: CASRIDSDGYTF. CDR3 DNA: TGCGCCAGCAGGATCGACAGCGACGGCTACACCTTC. The chain joins TRBV5-1 to TRBJ1-2; tentative D call: TRBD1 (5 bases). CDR3 length: 12 residues. Germline loops: CDR1 SGHRS, CDR2 YFSETQ. V dropped 5 bases and J dropped 8 bases, with 13 bases sitting between them. Supplemented by reference TRBV5-1 and TRBJ1-2, the full variable domain reads KAGVTQTPRYLIKTRGQQVTLSCSPISGHRSVSWYQQTPGQGLQFLFEYFSETQRNKGNFPGRFSGRQFSNSRSEMNVSTLELGDSALYLCASRIDSDGYTFGSGTRLTVV.

The chain carries TRBV5-1 and TRBJ2-2, with TRBD2 identical over 14 bases. V lost 4 bases, J lost 4 bases, and 6 bases stayed unmatched. Germline CDR1 and CDR2: SGHRS and YFSETQ. The CDR3 contains 17 residues. CDR3 region: CASSIGLAGGSTGELFF. CDR3 DNA: TGCGCCAGCAGCATCGGACTAGCGGGGGGCTCCACCGGGGAGCTGTTTTTT. Filled out from reference TRBV5-1 and TRBJ2-2, the complete variable domain reads KAGVTQTPRYLIKTRGQQVTLSCSPISGHRSVSWYQQTPGQGLQFLFEYFSETQRNKGNFPGRFSGRQFSNSRSEMNVSTLELGDSALYLCASSIGLAGGSTGELFFGEGSRLTVL.

This clonotype has more than one count but fewer than ten. The chain has TRBV5-1 and TRBJ1-5; D is possibly TRBD1 (5 bases). Looked up from germline, CDR1 is SGHRS and CDR2 is YFSETQ. V gave up 2 bases and J gave up 3 bases, with 12 bases separating them. This CDR3 is built from 15 residues. The CDR3 DNA reads TGCGCCAGCAGCTTAGTCGGGGCCCCCAATCAGCCCCAGCATTTT. Translated: CASSLVGAPNQPQHF. The full variable domain, completed using reference TRBV5-1 and TRBJ1-5, is KAGVTQTPRYLIKTRGQQVTLSCSPISGHRSVSWYQQTPGQGLQFLFEYFSETQRNKGNFPGRFSGRQFSNSRSEMNVSTLELGDSALYLCASSLVGAPNQPQHFGDGTRLSIL.

The CDR3 is CASGPSRAAQFF. The DNA for the CDR3 is TGTGCTAGTGGCCCCTCTCGAGCGGCCCAGTTCTTC. The chain combines TRBV12-5 with TRBJ2-1, with D possibly being TRBD2 (5 bases). This CDR3 comprises 12 residues. Germline CDR1 LGHNT, CDR2 FRNRAP. V was trimmed by 6 bases and J by 13 bases, leaving 16 bases between them.

About this clonotype: This CDR3 is missing its conserved last phenylalanine or tryptophan, likely due to a read error. The rearrangement joins TRBV5-1 to TRBJ1-2; the D gene is possibly TRBD1 (5 bases). Between the trimmed V and J ends, which lost 4 bases and 11 bases, there was a span of 21 bases. The CDR3 extends over 14 amino acids. Germline CDR1 reads SGHRS; CDR2 reads YFSETQ. CDR3 DNA: TGCGCCAGCAGCACCCAGGGCTCCATTGAGGCGTACACCTGC. This translates into CASSTQGSIEAYTC.

V gene TRBV15 combines with J gene TRBJ2-7; D is perhaps TRBD1 (6 bases). Germline CDR1 LNHNV, CDR2 YYDKDF (reference sequence). V was clipped by 0 bases and J by 12 bases, with 15 bases between them. The CDR3 covers 13 residues. DNA for the CDR3: TGTGCCACCAGCAGAGATGCGCCGGACAGCGCGTACTTC. Translation gives CATSRDAPDSAYF.

V usage is TRBV29-1 and J usage is TRBJ1-2; 9 nucleotides match TRBD1. V lost 6 bases and J lost 8; bases outside the gene matches: 7. The CDR3 covers 12 residues. Germline CDR1 is SQVTM and CDR2 is ANQGSEA. CDR3 region: CSVTGQGWGYTF. The DNA of the CDR3 is TGCAGCGTCACGGGACAGGGCTGGGGCTACACCTTC.

This clonotype was observed at least ten times. For the CDR3, the DNA is TGTGCCATCAGTCTTGACAGGGACACCTACAATGAGCAGTTCTTC. This sequence encodes CAISLDRDTYNEQFF. The chain links TRBV10-3 to TRBJ2-1; TRBD1 matches at 7 bases. Trimming cost V 5 bases and J 2 bases; bases outside gene matches: 6. The CDR3 is 15 residues long. Germline CDR1 reads ENHRY; CDR2 reads SYGVKD.